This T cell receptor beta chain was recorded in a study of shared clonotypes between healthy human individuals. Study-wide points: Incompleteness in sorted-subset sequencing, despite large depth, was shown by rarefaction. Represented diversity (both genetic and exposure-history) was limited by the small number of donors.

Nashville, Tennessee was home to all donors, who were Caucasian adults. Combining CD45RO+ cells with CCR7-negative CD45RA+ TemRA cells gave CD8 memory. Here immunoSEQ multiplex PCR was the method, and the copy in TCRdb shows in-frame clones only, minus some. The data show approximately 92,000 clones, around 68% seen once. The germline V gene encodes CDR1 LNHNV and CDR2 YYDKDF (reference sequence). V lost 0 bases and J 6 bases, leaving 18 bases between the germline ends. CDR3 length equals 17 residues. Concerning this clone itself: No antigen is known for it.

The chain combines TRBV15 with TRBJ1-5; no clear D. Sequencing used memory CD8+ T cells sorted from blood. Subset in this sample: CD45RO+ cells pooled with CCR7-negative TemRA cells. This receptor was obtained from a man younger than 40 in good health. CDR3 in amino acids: CATSRDLRSGGSQPQHF. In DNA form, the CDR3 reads TGTGCCACCAGCAGAGATTTGCGGTCCGGTGGAAGTCAGCCCCAGCATTTT.